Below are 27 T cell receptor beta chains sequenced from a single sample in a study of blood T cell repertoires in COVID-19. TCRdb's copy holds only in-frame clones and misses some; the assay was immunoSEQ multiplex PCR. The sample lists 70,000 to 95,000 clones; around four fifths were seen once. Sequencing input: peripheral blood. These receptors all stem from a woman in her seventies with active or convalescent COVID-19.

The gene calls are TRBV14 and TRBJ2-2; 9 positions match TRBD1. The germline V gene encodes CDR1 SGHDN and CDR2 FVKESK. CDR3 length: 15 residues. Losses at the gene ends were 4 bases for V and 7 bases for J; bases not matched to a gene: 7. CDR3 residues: CASSLHTGGGGELFF. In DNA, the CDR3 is TGTGCCAGCAGCCTCCACACAGGGGGCGGCGGGGAGCTGTTTTTT. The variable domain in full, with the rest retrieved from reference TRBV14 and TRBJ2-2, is EAGVTQFPSHSVIEKGQTVTLRCDPISGHDNLYWYRRVMGKEIKFLLHFVKESKQDESGMPNNRFLAERTGGTYSTLKVQPAELEDSGVYFCASSLHTGGGGELFFGEGSRLTVL.

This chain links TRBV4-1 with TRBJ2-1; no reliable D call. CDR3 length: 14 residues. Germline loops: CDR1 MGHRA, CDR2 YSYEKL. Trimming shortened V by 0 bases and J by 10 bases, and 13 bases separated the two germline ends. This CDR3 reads CASSQDQWSGEQFF. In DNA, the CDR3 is TGCGCCAGCAGCCAAGATCAGTGGTCAGGCGAGCAGTTCTTC.

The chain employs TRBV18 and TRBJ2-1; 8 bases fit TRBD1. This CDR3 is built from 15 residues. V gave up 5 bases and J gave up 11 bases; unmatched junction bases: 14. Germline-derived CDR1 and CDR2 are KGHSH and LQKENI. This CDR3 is CASSSSGQVFSKQFF. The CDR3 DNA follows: TGTGCCAGCTCATCCTCGGGACAGGTTTTCAGTAAGCAGTTCTTC.

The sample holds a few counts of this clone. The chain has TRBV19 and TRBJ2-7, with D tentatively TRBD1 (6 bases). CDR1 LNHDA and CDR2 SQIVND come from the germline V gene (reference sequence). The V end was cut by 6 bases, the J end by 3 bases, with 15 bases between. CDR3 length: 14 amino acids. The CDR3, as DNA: TGTGCCAGTAGCTACACGGGACAAATCTACGAGCAGTACTTC. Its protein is CASSYTGQIYEQYF.

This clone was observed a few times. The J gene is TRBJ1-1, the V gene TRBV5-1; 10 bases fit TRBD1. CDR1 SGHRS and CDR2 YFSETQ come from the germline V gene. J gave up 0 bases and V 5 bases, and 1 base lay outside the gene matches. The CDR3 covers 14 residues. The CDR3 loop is CASRGQGMNTEAFF. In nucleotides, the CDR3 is TGCGCCAGCAGGGGACAGGGGATGAACACTGAAGCTTTCTTT.

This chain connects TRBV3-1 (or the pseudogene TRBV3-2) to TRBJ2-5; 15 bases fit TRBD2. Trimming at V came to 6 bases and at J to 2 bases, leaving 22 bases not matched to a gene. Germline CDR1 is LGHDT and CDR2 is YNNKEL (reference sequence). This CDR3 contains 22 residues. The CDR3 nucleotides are TGTGCCAGCAGTGGCGATGTACTTTGGACTAGCGGGGGGGCCGAGGCGCAAGAGACCCAGTACTTC. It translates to CASSGDVLWTSGGAEAQETQYF.

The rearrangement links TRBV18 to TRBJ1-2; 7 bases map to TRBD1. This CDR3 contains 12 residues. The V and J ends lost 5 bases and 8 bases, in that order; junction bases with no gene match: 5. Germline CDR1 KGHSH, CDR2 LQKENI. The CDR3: CASSGTTGGYTF. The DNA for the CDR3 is TGTGCCAGCTCAGGAACGACAGGGGGCTACACCTTC.

CDR3 DNA: TGTGCCAGCAGTTCACTCGGACTTCCTAGCGGGGCAGGGGAGACCCAGTACTTC. Encoded protein: CASSSLGLPSGAGETQYF. The chain is built from TRBV28 and TRBJ2-5; TRBD2 aligns across 9 bases. This CDR3 region has 18 residues. Germline V gene data show CDR1 as MDHEN and CDR2 as SYDVKM. The J segment lost 5 bases and the V segment lost 4 bases, leaving 17 bases of the junction unmatched.

DNA of the CDR3: TGTGCCAGCAGTTACAGTCGTAGGGGGCGACAAACTGAAGCTTTCTTT. Translation: CASSYSRRGRQTEAFF. The rearrangement links TRBV6-2 or TRBV6-3 to TRBJ1-1; 7 nucleotides match TRBD1. With 2 bases clipped from V and 5 bases from J, the junction kept 11 bases outside the gene matches. In germline, CDR1 is MNHEY, CDR2 SVGEGT. This CDR3 is built from 16 residues.

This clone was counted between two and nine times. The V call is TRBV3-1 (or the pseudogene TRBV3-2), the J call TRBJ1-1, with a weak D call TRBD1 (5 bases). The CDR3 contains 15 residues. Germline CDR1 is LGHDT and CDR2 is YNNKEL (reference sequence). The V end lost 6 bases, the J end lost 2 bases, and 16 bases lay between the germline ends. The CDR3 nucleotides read TGTGCCAGCAGAATTGGCACGGGGGGAAACACTGAAGCTTTCTTT. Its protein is CASRIGTGGNTEAFF.

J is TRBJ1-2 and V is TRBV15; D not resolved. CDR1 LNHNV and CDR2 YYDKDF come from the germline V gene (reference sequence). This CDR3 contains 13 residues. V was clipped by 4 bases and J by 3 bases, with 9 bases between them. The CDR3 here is CATSNLEDYGYTF. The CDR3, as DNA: TGTGCCACCAGCAACCTAGAGGACTATGGCTACACCTTC.

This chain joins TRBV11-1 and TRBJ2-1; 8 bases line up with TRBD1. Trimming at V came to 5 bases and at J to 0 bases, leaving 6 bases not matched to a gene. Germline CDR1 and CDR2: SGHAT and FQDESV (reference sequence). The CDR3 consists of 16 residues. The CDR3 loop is CASSTHTGGSYNEQFF. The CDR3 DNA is TGTGCCAGCAGCACCCATACAGGGGGCTCCTACAATGAGCAGTTCTTC.

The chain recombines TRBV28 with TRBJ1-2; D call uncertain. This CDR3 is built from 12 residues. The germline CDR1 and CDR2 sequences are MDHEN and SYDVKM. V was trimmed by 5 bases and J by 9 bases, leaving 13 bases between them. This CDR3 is CASSRDTLSYTF. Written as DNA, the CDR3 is TGTGCCAGCAGTCGGGATACTCTCAGCTACACCTTC.

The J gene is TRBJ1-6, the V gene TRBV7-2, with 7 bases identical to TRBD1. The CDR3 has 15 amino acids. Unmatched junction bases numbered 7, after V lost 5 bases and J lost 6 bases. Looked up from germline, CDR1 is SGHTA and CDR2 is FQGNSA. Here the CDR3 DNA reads TGTGCCAGCAGCCGGGACAGTGTACTTAATTCACCCCTCCACTTT. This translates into CASSRDSVLNSPLHF.

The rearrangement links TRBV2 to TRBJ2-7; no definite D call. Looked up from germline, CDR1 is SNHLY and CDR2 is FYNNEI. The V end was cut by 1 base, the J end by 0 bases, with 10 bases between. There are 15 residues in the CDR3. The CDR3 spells CASSEDSPSSYEQYF. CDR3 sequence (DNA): TGTGCCAGCAGTGAAGACTCCCCGAGCTCCTACGAGCAGTACTTC.

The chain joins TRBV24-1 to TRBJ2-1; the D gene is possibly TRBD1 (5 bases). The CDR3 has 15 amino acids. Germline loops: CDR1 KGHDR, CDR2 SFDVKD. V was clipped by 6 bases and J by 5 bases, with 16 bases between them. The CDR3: CATSSAGPDNNEQFF. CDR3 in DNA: TGTGCCACCAGTAGTGCAGGGCCGGATAACAATGAGCAGTTCTTC.

DNA for the CDR3: TGTGCCAGCAGCGTAGGACTCAGCGGGGGCTACTACGAGCAGTACTTC. Translating gives CASSVGLSGGYYEQYF. J is TRBJ2-7 and V is TRBV9, with 8 nucleotides matching TRBD2. Trimming took 0 bases from V and 3 from J; bases not matched to a gene: 8. CDR1 and CDR2 from the germline V gene are SGDLS and YYNGEE. This CDR3 is built from 16 residues.

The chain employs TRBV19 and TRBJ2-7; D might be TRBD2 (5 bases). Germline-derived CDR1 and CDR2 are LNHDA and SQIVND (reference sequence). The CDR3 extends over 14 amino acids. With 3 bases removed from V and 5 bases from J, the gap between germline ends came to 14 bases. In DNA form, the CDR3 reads TGTGCCAGTAGTATTTCGTCGGGAAGGAACGAGCAGTACTTC. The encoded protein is CASSISSGRNEQYF.

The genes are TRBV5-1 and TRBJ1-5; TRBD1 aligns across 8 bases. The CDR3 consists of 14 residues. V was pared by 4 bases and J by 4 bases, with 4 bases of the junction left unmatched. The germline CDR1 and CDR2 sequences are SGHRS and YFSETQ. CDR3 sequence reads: CASSPGQDNQPQHF. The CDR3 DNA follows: TGCGCCAGCAGCCCGGGACAGGATAATCAGCCCCAGCATTTT.

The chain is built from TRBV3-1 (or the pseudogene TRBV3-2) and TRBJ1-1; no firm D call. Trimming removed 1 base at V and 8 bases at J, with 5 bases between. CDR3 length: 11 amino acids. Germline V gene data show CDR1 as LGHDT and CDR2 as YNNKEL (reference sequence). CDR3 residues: CASSQGREAFF. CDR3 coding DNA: TGTGCCAGCAGCCAAGGCAGGGAAGCTTTCTTT.

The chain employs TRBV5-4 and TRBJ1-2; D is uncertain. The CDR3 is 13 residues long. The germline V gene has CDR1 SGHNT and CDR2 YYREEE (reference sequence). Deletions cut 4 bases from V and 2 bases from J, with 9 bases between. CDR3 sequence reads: CASSSEGNYGYTF. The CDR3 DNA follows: TGTGCCAGCAGCAGTGAGGGAAACTATGGCTACACCTTC.

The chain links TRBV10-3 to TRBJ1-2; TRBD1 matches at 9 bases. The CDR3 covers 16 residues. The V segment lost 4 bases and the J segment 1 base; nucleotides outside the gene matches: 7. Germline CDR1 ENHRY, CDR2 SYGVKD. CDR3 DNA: TGTGCCATCAGTGCAGGGACAGGGCAATTTAACTATGGCTACACCTTC. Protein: CAISAGTGQFNYGYTF.

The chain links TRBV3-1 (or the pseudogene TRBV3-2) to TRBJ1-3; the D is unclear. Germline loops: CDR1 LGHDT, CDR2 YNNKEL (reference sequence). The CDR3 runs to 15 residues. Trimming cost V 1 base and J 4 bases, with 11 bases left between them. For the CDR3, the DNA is TGTGCCAGCAGCCAAGTTCAGGCTTTGGGAAACACCATATATTTT. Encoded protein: CASSQVQALGNTIYF.

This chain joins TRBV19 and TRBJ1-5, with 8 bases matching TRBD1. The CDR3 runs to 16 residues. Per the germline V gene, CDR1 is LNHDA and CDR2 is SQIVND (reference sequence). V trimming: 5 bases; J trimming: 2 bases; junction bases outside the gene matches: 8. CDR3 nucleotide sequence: TGTGCCAGTAGTCTCACAGGGGGGTGGGGCAATCAGCCCCAGCATTTT. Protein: CASSLTGGWGNQPQHF.

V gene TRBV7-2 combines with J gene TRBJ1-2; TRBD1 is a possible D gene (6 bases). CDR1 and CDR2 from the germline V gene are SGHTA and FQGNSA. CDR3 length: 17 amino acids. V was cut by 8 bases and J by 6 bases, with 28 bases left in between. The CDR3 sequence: CASGAGPSGGSRDGYTF. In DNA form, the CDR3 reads TGTGCCAGCGGCGCAGGACCCTCGGGGGGCTCTCGTGATGGCTACACCTTC.

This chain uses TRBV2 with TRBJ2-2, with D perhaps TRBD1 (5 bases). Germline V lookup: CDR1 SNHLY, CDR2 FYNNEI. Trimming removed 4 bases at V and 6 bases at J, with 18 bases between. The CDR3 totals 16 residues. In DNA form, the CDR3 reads TGTGCCAGCAGTGGCCAGGCCAGGGAAAATGCCGGGGAGCTGTTTTTT. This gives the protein CASSGQARENAGELFF.

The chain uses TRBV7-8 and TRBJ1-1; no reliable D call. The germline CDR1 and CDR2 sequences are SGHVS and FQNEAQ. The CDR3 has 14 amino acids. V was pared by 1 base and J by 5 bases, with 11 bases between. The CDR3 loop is CASSLGGSKTEAFF. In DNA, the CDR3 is TGTGCCAGCAGCTTAGGTGGCTCGAAGACTGAAGCTTTCTTT. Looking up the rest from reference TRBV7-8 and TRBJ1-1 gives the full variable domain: GAGVSQSPRYKVAKRGQDVALRCDPISGHVSLFWYQQALGQGPEFLTYFQNEAQLDKSGLPSDRFFAERPEGSVSTLKIQRTQQEDSAVYLCASSLGGSKTEAFFGQGTRLTVV.